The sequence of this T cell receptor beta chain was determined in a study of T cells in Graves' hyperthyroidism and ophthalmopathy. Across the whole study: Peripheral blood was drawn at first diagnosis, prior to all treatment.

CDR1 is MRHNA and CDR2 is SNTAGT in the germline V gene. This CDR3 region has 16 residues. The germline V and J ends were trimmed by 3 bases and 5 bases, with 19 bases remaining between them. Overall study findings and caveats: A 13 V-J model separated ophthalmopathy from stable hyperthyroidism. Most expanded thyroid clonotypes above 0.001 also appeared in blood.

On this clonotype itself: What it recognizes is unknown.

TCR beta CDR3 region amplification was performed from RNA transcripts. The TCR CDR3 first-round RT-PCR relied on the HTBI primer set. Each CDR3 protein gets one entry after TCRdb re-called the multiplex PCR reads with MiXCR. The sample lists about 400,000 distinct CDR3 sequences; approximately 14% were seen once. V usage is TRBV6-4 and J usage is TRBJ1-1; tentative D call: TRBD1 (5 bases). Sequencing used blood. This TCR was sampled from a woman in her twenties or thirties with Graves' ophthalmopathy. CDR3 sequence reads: CASSDSGLGGETEAFF. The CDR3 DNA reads TGTGCCAGCAGTGATTCGGGACTAGGCGGTGAAACTGAAGCTTTCTTT.